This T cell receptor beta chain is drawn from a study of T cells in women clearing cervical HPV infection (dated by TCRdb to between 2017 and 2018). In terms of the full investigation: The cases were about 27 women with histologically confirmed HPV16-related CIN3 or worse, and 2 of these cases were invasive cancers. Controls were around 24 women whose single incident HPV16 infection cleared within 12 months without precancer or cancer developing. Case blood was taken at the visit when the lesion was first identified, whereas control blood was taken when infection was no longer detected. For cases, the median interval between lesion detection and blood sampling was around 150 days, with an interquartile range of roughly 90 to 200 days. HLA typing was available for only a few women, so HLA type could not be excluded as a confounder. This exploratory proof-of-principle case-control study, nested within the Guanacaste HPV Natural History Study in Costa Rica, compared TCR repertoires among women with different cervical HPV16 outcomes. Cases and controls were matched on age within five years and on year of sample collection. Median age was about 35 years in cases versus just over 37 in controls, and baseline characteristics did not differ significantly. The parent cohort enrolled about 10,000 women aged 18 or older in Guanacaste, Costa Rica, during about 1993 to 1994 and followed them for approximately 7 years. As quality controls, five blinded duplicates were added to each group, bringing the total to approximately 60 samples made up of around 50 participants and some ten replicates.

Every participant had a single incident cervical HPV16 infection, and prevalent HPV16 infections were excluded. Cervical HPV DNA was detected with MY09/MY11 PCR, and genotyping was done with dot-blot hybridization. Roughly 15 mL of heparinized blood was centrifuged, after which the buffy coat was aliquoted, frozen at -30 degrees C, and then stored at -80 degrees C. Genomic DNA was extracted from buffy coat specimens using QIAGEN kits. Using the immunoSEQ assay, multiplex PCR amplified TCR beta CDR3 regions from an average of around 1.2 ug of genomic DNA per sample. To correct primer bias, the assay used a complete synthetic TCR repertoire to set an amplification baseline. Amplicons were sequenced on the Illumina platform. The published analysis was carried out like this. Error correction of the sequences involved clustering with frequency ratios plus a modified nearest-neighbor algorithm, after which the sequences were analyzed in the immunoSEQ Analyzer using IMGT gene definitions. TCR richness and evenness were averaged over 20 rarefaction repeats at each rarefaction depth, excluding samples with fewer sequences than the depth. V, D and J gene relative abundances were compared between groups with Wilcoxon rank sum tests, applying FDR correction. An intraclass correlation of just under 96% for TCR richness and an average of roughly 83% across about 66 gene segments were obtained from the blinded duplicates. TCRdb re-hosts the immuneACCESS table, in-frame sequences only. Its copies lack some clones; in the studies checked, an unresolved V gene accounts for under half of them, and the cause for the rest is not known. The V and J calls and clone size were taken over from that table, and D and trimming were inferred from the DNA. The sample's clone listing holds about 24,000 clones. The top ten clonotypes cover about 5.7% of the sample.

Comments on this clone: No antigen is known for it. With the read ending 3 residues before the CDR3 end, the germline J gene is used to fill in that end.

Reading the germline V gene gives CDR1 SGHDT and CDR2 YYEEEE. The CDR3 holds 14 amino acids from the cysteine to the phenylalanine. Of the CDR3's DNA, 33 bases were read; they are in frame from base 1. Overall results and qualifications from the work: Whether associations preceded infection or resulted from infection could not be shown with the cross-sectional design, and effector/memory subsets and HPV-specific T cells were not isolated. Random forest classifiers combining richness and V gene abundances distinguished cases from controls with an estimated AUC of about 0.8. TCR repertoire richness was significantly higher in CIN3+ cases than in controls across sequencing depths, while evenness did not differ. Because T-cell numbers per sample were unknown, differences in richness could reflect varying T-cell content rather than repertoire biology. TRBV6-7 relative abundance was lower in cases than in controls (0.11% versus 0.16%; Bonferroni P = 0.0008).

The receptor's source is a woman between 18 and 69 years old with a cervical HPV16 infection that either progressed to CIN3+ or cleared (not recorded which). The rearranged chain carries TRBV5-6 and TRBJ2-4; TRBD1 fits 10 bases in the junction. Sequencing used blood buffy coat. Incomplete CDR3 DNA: TGTGCCAGCAGCTACGGGACAGGGGAGGCAAGT. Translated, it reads CASSYGTGEAS. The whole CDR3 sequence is CASSYGTGEASQYF.